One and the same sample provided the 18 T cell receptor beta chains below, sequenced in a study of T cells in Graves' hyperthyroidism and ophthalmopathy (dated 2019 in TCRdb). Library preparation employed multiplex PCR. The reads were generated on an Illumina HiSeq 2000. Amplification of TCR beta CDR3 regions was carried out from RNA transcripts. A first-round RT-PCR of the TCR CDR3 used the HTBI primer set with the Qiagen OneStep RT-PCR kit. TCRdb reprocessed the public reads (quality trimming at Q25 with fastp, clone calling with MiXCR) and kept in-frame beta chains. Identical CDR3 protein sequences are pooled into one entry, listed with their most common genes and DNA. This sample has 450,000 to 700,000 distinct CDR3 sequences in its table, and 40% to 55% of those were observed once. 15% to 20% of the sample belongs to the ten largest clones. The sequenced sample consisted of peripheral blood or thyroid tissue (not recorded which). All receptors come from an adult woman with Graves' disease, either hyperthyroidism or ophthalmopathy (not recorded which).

The CDR3 DNA reads TGCAGTGCTAGGGGGACAGGGGAACCCTACGAGCAGTACTTC. This encodes CSARGTGEPYEQYF. The chain is built from TRBV20-1 and TRBJ2-7, with 10 bases identical to TRBD1. CDR3 size: 14 residues. The germline V gene has CDR1 DFQATT and CDR2 SNEGSKA (reference sequence). V was pared by 3 bases and J by 2 bases, with 4 bases of the junction left unmatched.

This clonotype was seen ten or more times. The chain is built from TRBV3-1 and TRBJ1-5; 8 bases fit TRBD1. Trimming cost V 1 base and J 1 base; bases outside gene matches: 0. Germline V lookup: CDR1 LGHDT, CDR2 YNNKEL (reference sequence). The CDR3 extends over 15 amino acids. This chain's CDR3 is CASSQGTGSNQPQHF. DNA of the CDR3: TGTGCCAGCAGCCAAGGGACAGGGAGCAATCAGCCCCAGCATTTT. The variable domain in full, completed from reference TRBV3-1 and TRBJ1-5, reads DTAVSQTPKYLVTQMGNDKSIKCEQNLGHDTMYWYKQDSKKFLKIMFSYNNKELIINETVPNRFSPKSPDKAHLNLHINSLELGDSAVYFCASSQGTGSNQPQHFGDGTRLSIL.

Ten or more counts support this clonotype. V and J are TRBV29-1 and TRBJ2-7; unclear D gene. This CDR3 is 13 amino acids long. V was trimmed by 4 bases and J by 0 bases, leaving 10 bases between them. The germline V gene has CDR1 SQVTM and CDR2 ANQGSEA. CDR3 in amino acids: CSVGATSSYEQYF. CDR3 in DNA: TGCAGCGTTGGGGCCACCAGCTCCTACGAGCAGTACTTC.

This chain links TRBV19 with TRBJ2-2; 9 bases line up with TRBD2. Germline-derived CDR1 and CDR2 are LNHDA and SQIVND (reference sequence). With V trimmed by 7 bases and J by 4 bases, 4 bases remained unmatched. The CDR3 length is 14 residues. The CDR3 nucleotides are TGTGCCAGTAATAGAGCGGGAGGCACCGGGGAGCTGTTTTTT. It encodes CASNRAGGTGELFF.

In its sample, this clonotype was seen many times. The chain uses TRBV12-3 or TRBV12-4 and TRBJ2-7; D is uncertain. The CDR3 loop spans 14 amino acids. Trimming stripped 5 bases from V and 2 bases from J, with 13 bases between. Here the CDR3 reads CASSPVGRTYEQYF. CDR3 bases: TGTGCCAGCAGTCCGGTCGGAAGGACCTACGAGCAGTACTTC.

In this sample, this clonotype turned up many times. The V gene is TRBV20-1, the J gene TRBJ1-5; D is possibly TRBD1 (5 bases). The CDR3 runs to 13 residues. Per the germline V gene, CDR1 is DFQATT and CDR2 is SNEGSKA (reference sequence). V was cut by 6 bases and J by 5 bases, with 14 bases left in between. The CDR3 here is CSASGTVHQPQHF. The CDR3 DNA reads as TGCAGTGCGTCTGGGACGGTGCATCAGCCCCAGCATTTT.

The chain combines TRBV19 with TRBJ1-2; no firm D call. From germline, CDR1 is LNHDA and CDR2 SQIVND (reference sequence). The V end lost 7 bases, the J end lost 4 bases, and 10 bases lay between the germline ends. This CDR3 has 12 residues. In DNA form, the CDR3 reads TGTGCCAGTATGCCACCGTTCTATGGCTACACCTTC. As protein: CASMPPFYGYTF.

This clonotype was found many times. The CDR3 is CASNRQGGGYTF. CDR3 DNA sequence: TGTGCCAGCAACCGACAGGGAGGTGGCTACACCTTC. The chain uses TRBV6-2 or TRBV6-3 and TRBJ1-2; 7 bases map to TRBD1. The CDR3 runs to 12 residues. CDR1 and CDR2 from the germline V gene are MNHEY and SVGEGT. J gave up 7 bases and V 7 bases, and 6 bases lay outside the gene matches.

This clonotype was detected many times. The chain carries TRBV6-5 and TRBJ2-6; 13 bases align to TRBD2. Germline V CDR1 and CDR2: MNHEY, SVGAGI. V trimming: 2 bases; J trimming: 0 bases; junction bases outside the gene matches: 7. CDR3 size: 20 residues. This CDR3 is CASSYKGTSGASSGANVLTF. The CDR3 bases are TGTGCCAGCAGTTACAAAGGGACTAGCGGGGCCTCCTCTGGGGCCAACGTCCTGACTTTC.

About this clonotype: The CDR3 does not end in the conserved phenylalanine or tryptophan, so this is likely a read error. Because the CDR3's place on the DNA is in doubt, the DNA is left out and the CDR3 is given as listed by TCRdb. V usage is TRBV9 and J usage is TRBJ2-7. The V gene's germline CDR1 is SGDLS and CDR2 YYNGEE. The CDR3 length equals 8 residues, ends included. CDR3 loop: CASSVVVK.

The DNA of the CDR3 is TGCGCCAGCAGCCAGATGCCCCCCGTAGGACACTACTTTACCTACGAGCAGTACTTC. It specifies CASSQMPPVGHYFTYEQYF. The rearrangement joins TRBV4-1 to TRBJ2-7, with D maybe TRBD1 (5 bases). The CDR3 has 19 residues. From germline, CDR1 is MGHRA and CDR2 YSYEKL. V lost 3 bases and J 2 bases, leaving 26 bases between the germline ends.

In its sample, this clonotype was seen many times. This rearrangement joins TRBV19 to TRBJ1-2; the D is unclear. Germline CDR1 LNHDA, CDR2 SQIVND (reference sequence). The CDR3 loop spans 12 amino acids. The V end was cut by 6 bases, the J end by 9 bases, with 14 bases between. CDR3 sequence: CASREGYGSYTF. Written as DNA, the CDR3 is TGTGCCAGTAGGGAGGGATATGGGAGCTACACCTTC.

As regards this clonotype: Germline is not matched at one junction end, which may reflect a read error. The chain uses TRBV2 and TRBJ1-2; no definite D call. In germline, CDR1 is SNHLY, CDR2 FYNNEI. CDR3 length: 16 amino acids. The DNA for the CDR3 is TGTGCAAGCAGTGCTGGGCGGGCCCCAAAAGTCTATGGCTACACCTTC. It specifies CASSAGRAPKVYGYTF.

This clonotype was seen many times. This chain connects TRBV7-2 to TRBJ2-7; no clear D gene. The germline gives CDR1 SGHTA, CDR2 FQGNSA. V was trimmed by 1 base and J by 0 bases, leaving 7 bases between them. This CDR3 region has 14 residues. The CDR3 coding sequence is TGTGCCAGCAGCTTAGGGGTTGTCTCCTACGAGCAGTACTTC. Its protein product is CASSLGVVSYEQYF.

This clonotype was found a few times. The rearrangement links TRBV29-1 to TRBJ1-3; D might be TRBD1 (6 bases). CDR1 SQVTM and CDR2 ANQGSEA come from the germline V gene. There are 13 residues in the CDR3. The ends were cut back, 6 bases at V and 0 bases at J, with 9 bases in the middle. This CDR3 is CSVTGISGNTIYF. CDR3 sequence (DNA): TGCAGCGTGACAGGAATCTCTGGAAACACCATATATTTT.

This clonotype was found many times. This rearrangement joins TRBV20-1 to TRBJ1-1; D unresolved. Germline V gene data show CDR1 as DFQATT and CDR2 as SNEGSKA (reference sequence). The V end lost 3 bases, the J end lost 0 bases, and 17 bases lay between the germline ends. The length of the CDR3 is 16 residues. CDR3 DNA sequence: TGCAGTGCTAGTTCTGCCTTTCCCGGACTGAACACTGAAGCTTTCTTT. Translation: CSASSAFPGLNTEAFF.

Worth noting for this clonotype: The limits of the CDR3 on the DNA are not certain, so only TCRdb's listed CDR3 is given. CDR3 loop: CDSSFYICSARDGRRNNSPLHF. The rearrangement uses TRBV25-1 and TRBJ1-6; no check of the table's D call, TRBD1, against the DNA was made. The CDR3 adds up to 22 amino acids, both ends counted. Germline loops: CDR1 MGHDK, CDR2 SYGVNS.

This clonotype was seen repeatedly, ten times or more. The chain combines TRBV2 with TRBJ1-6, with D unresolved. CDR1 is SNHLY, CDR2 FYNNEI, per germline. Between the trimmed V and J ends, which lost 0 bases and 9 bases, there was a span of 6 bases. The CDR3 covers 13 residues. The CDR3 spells CASSEALGSPLHF. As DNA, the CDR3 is TGTGCCAGCAGTGAAGCGCTCGGTTCACCCCTCCACTTT.